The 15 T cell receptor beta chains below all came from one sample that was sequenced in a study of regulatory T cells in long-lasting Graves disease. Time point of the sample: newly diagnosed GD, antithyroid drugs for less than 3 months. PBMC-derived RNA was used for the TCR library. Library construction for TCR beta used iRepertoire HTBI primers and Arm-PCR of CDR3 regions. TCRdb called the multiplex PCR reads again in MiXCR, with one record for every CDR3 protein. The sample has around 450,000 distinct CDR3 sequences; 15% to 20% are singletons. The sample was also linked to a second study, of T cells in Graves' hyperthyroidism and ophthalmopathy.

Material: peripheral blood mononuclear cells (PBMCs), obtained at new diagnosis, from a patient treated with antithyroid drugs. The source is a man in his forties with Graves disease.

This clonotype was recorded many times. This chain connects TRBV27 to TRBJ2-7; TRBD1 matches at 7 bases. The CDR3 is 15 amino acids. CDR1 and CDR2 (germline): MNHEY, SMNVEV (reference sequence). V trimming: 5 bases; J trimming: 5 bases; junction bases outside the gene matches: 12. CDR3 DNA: TGTGCCAGCAGTCCGCGTCGGACAGGACTCAACGAGCAGTACTTC. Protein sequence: CASSPRRTGLNEQYF.

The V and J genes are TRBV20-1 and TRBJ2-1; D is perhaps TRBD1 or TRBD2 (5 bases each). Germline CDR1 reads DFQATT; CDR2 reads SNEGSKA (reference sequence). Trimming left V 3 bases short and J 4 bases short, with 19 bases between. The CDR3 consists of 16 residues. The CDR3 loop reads CSASGLRDPAYNEQFF. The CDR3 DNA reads TGCAGTGCTAGTGGACTTCGGGACCCTGCTTACAATGAGCAGTTCTTC.

The CDR3 sequence is CASSHSTGGNYGYTF. The DNA for the CDR3 is TGTGCCAGCAGCCATTCGACAGGGGGGAACTATGGCTACACCTTC. The chain recombines TRBV3-1 with TRBJ1-2; 9 bases map to TRBD1. The junction had 4 bases not matched to a gene; V was cut back by 3 bases and J by 2 bases. Germline lookup yields CDR1 LGHDT and CDR2 YNNKEL (reference sequence). CDR3 length: 15 amino acids. Full variable domain (missing parts from reference TRBV3-1 and TRBJ1-2): DTAVSQTPKYLVTQMGNDKSIKCEQNLGHDTMYWYKQDSKKFLKIMFSYNNKELIINETVPNRFSPKSPDKAHLNLHINSLELGDSAVYFCASSHSTGGNYGYTFGSGTRLTVV.

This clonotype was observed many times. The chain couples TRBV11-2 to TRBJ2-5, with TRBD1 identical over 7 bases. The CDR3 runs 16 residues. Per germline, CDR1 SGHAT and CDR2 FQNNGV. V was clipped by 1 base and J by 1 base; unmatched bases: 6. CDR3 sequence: CASSLGAGTAQETQYF. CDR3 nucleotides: TGTGCCAGCAGCTTAGGGGCCGGGACAGCCCAAGAGACCCAGTACTTC.

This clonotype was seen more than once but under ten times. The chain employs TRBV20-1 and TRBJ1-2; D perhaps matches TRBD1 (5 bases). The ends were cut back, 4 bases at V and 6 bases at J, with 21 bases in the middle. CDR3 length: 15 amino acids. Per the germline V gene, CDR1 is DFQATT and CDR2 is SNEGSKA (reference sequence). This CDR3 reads CSATTMGVAGDGYTF. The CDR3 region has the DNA TGCAGTGCTACTACTATGGGGGTCGCGGGAGATGGCTACACCTTC.

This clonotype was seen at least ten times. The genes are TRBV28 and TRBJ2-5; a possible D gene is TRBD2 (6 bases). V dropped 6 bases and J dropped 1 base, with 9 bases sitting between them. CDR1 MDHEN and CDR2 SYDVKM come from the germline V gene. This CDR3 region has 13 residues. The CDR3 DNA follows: TGTGCCAGCAGGGGACTCCCCCAAGAGACCCAGTACTTC. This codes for CASRGLPQETQYF.

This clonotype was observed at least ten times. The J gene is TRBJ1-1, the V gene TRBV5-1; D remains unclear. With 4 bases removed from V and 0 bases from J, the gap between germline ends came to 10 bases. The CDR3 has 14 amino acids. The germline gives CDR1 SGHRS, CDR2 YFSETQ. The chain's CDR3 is CASSQDPMNTEAFF. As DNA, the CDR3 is TGCGCCAGCAGCCAAGACCCCATGAACACTGAAGCTTTCTTT.

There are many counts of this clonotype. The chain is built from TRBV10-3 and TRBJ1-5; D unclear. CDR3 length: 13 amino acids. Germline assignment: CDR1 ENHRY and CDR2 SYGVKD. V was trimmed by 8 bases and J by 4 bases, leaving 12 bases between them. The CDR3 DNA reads TGTGCCATCGCTGTGGAGGCTAATCAGCCCCAGCATTTT. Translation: CAIAVEANQPQHF.

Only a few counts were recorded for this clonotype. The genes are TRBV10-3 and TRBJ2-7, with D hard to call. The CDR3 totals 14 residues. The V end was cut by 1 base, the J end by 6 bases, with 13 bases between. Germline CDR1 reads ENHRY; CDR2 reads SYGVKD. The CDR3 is CAISEYPGPSEQYF. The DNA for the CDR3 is TGTGCCATCAGTGAGTACCCCGGACCGAGCGAGCAGTACTTC.

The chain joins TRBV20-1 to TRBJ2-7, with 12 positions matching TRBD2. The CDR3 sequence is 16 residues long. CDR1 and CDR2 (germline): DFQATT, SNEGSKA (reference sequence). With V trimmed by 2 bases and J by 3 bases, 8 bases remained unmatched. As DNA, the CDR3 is TGCAGTGCTAGATCCCGGACTAGCGGGGATCACTACGAGCAGTACTTC. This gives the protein CSARSRTSGDHYEQYF.

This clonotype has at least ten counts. The CDR3 here is CASSPTGDPEAFF. DNA for the CDR3: TGTGCCAGCAGTCCGACAGGGGATCCTGAAGCTTTCTTT. The chain joins TRBV28 to TRBJ1-1; 8 bases line up with TRBD1. This CDR3 spans 13 amino acids. V lost 5 bases to trimming and J lost 6 bases; unmatched junction nucleotides: 5. Germline CDR1 reads MDHEN; CDR2 reads SYDVKM.

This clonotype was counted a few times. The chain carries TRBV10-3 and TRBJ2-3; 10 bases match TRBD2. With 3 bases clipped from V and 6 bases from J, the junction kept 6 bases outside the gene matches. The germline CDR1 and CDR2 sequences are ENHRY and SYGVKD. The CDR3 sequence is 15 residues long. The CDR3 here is CAISDQPGLADTQYF. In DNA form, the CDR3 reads TGTGCCATCAGTGACCAACCGGGACTAGCGGATACGCAGTATTTT.

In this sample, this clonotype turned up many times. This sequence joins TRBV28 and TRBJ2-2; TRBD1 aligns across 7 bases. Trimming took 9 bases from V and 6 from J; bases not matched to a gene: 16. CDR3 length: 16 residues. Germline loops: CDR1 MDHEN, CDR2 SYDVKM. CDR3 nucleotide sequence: TGTGCCAGTACGAAGGTCGACAGGGTGTCGTCCGGGGAGCTGTTTTTT. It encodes CASTKVDRVSSGELFF.

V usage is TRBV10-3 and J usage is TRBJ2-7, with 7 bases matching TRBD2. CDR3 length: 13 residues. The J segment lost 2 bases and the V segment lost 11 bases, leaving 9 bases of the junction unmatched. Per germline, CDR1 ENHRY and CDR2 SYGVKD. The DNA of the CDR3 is TGTGCCGTCATGGCGGGAGTCGCCTACGAGCAGTACTTC. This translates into CAVMAGVAYEQYF.

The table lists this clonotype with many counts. The CDR3 sequence: CASSLGDRGSTYEQYF. The CDR3 DNA is TGTGCCAGCAGCTTAGGGGACAGGGGGAGTACCTACGAGCAGTACTTC. The chain uses TRBV7-9 and TRBJ2-7; 11 positions match TRBD1. This CDR3 is built from 16 residues. With 1 base clipped from V and 2 bases from J, the junction kept 4 bases outside the gene matches. Germline CDR1 SEHNR, CDR2 FQNEAQ (reference sequence).